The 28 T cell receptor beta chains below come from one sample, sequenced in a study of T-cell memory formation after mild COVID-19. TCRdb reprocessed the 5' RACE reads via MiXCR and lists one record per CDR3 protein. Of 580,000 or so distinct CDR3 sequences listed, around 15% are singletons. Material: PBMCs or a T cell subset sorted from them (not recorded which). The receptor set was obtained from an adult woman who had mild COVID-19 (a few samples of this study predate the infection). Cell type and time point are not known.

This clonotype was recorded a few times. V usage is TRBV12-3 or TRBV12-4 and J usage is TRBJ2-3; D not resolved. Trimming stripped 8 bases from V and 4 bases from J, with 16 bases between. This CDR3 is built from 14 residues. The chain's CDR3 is CASRWTPTADTQYF. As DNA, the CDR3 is TGTGCCAGCCGATGGACCCCTACCGCAGATACGCAGTATTTT.

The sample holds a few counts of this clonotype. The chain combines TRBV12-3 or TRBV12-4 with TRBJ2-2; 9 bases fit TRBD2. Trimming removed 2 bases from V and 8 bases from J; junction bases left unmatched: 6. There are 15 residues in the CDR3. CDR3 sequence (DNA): TGTGCCAGCAGTTTAAGGGCTAGCGGGGAAGGGGAGCTGTTTTTT. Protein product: CASSLRASGEGELFF.

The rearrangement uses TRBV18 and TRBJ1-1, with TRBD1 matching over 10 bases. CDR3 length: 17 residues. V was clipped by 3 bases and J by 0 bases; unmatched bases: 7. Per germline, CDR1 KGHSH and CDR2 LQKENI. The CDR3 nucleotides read TGTGCCAGCTCACCGATGGACAGGGGGAAGGTGAACACTGAAGCTTTCTTT. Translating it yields CASSPMDRGKVNTEAFF.

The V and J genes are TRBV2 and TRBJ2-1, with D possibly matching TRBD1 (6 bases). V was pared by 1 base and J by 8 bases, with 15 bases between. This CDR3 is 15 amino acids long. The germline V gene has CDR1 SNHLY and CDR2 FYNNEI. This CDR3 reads CASSEGLGGMDEQFF. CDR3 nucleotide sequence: TGTGCCAGCAGTGAAGGTCTAGGGGGAATGGATGAGCAGTTCTTC.

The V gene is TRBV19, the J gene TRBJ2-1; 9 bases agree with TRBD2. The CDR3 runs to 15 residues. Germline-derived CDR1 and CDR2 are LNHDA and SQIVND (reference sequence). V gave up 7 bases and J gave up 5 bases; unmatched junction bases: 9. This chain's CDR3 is CASTQLAGRHNEQFF. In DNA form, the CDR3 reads TGTGCCAGTACCCAACTAGCGGGTCGCCACAATGAGCAGTTCTTC.

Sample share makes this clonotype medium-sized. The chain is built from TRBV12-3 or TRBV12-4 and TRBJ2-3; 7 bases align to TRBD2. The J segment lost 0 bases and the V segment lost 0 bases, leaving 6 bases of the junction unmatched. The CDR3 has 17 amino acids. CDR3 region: CASSLAGRGPSTDTQYF. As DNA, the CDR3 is TGTGCCAGCAGTTTAGCGGGGAGGGGTCCTAGCACAGATACGCAGTATTTT.

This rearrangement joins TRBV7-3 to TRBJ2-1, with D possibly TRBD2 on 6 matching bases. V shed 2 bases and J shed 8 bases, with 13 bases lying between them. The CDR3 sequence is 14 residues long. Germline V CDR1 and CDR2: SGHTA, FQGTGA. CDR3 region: CASSLDAGPDEQFF. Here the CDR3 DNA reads TGTGCCAGCAGCTTAGACGCGGGACCTGATGAGCAGTTCTTC.

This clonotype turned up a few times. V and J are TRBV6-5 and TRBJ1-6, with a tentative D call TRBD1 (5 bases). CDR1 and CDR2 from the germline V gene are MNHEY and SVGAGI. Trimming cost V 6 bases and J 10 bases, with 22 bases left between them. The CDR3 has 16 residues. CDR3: CASRLLVAQGNSPLHF. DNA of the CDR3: TGTGCCAGCAGACTATTAGTTGCCCAGGGTAACTCACCCCTCCACTTT.

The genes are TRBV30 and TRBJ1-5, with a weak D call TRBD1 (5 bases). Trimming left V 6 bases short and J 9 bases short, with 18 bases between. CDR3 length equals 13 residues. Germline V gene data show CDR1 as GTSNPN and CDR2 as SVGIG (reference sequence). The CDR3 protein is CACVGQYGGPQHF. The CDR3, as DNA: TGTGCCTGCGTGGGGCAGTACGGCGGGCCCCAGCATTTT. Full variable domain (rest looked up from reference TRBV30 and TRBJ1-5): SQTIHQWPATLVQPVGSPLSLECTVEGTSNPNLYWYRQAAGRGLQLLFYSVGIGQISSEVPQNLSASRPQDRQFILSSKKLLLSDSGFYLCACVGQYGGPQHFGDGTRLSIL.

The CDR3 loop reads CASSLRTSSYNEQFF. CDR3 DNA sequence: TGTGCCAGCAGCTTGCGGACTAGCTCCTACAATGAGCAGTTCTTC. This rearrangement joins TRBV7-9 to TRBJ2-1, with 7 bases fitting TRBD2. Germline loops: CDR1 SEHNR, CDR2 FQNEAQ (reference sequence). With V trimmed by 3 bases and J by 0 bases, 2 bases remained unmatched. This CDR3 region has 15 residues.

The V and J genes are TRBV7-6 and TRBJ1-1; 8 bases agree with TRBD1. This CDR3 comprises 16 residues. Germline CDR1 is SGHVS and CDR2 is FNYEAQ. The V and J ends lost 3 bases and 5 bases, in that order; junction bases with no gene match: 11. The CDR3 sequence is CASSFGQGVLRTEAFF. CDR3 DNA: TGTGCCAGCAGCTTTGGACAGGGCGTGTTGAGGACTGAAGCTTTCTTT.

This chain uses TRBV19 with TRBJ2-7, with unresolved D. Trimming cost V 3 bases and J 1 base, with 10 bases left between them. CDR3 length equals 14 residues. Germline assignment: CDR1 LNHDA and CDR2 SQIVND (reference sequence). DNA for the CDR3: TGTGCCAGTAGTATTTCGGACGGATCCTACGAGCAGTACTTC. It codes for CASSISDGSYEQYF. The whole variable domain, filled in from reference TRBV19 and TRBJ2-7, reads DGGITQSPKYLFRKEGQNVTLSCEQNLNHDAMYWYRQDPGQGLRLIYYSQIVNDFQKGDIAEGYSVSREKKESFPLTVTSAQKNPTAFYLCASSISDGSYEQYFGPGTRLTVT.

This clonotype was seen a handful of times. The CDR3, as DNA: TGTGCCAGCAGCTTAGAACGGTGGAGGGGATCCAATCAGCCCCAGCATTTT. It codes for CASSLERWRGSNQPQHF. This rearrangement joins TRBV7-8 to TRBJ1-5; D is possibly TRBD1 (5 bases). V lost 1 base and J 3 bases, leaving 16 bases between the germline ends. Germline lookup yields CDR1 SGHVS and CDR2 FQNEAQ. The CDR3 runs to 17 residues.

The DNA of the CDR3 is TGTGCCAGCAGTGGAGGGACAGGGACGAATGAGCAGTTCTTC. Protein product: CASSGGTGTNEQFF. The chain uses TRBV27 and TRBJ2-1; 9 bases fit TRBD1. Looked up from germline, CDR1 is MNHEY and CDR2 is SMNVEV (reference sequence). Trimming took 5 bases from V and 7 from J; bases not matched to a gene: 6. The length of the CDR3 is 14 residues.

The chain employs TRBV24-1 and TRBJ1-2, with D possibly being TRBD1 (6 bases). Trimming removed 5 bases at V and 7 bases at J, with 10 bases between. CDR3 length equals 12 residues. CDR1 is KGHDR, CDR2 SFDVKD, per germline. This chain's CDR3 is CATSATRGGYTF. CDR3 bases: TGTGCCACCAGTGCGACCAGGGGTGGCTACACCTTC.

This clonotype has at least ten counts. The CDR3 loop is CSAQKGAINEQFF. The CDR3 coding sequence is TGCAGTGCTCAGAAAGGGGCAATCAATGAGCAGTTCTTC. The chain has TRBV20-1 and TRBJ2-1; a weak D match, TRBD1 (5 bases). This CDR3 spans 13 amino acids. V was pared by 5 bases and J by 6 bases, with 14 bases between. Germline V lookup: CDR1 DFQATT, CDR2 SNEGSKA (reference sequence).

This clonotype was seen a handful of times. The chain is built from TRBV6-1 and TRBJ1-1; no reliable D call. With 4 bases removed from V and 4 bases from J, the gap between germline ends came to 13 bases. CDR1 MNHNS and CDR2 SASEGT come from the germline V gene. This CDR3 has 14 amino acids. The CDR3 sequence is CASSGVRFGTEAFF. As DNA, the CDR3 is TGTGCCAGCAGTGGGGTCCGGTTCGGCACTGAAGCTTTCTTT.

For the CDR3, the DNA is TGCAGTGCTAGTCTTCTTCCCGGGGGGGGTTACAATGAGCAGTTCTTC. Its protein product is CSASLLPGGGYNEQFF. The J gene is TRBJ2-1, the V gene TRBV20-1, with 8 bases fitting TRBD2. Germline V gene data show CDR1 as DFQATT and CDR2 as SNEGSKA (reference sequence). The ends lost 3 bases at V and 4 bases at J; junction bases unmatched: 11. The CDR3 has 16 amino acids.

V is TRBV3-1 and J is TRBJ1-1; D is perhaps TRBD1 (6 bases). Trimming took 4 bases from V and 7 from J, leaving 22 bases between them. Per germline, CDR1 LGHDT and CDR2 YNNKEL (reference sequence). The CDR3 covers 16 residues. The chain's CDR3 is CASSRRDTSTGDEAFF. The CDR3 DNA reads TGTGCCAGCAGCCGCAGGGACACCTCCACGGGGGATGAAGCTTTCTTT.

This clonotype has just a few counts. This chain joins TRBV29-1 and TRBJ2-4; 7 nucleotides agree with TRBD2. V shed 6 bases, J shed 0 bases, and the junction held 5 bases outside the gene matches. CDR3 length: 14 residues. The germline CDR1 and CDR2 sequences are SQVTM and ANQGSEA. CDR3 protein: CSVAGVLAKNIQYF. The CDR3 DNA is TGCAGCGTCGCGGGGGTTCTAGCCAAAAACATTCAGTACTTC.

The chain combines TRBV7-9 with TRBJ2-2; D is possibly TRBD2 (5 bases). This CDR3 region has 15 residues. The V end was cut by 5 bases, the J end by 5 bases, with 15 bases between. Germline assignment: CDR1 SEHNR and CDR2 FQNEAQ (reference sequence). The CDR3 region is CASSPTVRRTGELFF. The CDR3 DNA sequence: TGTGCCAGCAGCCCTACAGTACGGAGGACCGGGGAGCTGTTTTTT.

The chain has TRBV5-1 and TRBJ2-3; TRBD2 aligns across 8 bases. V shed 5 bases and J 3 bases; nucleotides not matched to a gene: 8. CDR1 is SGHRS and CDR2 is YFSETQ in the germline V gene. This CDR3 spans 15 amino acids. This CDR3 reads CASREGLARTDTQYF. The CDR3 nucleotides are TGCGCCAGCAGGGAAGGACTAGCTCGGACAGATACGCAGTATTTT.

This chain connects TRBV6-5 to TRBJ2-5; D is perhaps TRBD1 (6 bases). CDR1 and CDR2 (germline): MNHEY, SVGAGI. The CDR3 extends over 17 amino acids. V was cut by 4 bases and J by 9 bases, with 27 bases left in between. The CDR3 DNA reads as TGTGCCAGCAGTTTGGGGATCGAAGGGGGTTTCCAAGATTCCCAGTACTTC. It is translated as CASSLGIEGGFQDSQYF.

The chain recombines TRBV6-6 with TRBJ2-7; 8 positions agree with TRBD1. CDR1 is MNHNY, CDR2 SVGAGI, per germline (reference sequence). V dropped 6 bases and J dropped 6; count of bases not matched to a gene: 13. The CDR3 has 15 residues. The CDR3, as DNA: TGTGCCAGCAGCTACCACCCTAGACAGGGGAGCGAGCAGTACTTC. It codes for CASSYHPRQGSEQYF.

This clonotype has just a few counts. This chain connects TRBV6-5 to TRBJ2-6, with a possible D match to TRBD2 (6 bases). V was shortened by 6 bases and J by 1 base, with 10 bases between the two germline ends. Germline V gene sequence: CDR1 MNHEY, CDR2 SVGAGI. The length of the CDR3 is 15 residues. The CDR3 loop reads CASRNGGSGANVLTF. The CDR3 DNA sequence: TGTGCCAGCAGAAACGGGGGTTCTGGGGCCAACGTCCTGACTTTC.

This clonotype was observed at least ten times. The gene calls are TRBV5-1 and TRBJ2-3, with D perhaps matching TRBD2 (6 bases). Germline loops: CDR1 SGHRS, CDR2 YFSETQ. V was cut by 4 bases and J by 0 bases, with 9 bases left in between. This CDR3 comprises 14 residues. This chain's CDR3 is CASSQSGSTDTQYF. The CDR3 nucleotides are TGCGCCAGCAGCCAGAGCGGGAGCACAGATACGCAGTATTTT.

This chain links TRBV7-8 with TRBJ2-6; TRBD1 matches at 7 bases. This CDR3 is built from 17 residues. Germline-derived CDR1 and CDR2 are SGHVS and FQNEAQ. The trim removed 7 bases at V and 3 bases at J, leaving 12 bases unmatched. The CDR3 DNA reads TGTGCCAGCAACCCGACAGGGACGTTAGGTGGGGCCAACGTCCTGACTTTC. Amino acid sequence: CASNPTGTLGGANVLTF.

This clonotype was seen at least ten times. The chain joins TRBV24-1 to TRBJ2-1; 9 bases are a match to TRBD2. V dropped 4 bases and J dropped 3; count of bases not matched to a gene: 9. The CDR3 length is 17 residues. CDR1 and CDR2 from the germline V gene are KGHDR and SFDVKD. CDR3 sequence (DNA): TGTGCCACCAGTGACCCGACCCTAGCGGGGTTCTACAATGAGCAGTTCTTC. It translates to CATSDPTLAGFYNEQFF.